This is a list of T cell receptor beta chains from one sample in a study of blood T cell repertoires in COVID-19. Produced via immunoSEQ multiplex PCR; TCRdb's table is partial and in-frame only. The sample lists fewer than 250,000 clones, about 89% occurring once. Source material: peripheral blood. Receptor source: a woman between 55 and 75 years old who had recovered from COVID-19. CDR3s include the opening cysteine and the closing phenylalanine or tryptophan. The D gene is left open where the match is weak. Not all rows give a size; the values are once, few, many and, for expanded clones, a class.

J | V | D | size | CDR3 | DNA
TRBJ1-5 | TRBV27 | TRBD1 | . | CARARTGSYSNQPQHF | TGTGCCAGGGCCCGGACAGGGTCTTATAGCAATCAGCCCCAGCATTTT
TRBJ1-5 | TRBV6-2/TRBV6-3 | . | . | CASSYSGGTQPQHF | TGTGCCAGCAGTTACTCTGGGGGGACTCAGCCCCAGCATTTT
TRBJ1-2 | TRBV21-1 | . | . | CASSGGGESHYGYTF | TGTGCCAGCAGCGGGGGAGGGGAAAGTCACTATGGCTACACCTTC
TRBJ2-7 | TRBV11-3 | . | . | CASSLGGGLGEQYF | TGTGCCAGCAGCTTGGGCGGGGGCCTGGGAGAGCAGTACTTC
TRBJ1-4 | TRBV14 | TRBD1 | many | CASSQGAGGGEKLFF | TGTGCCAGCAGCCAAGGAGCAGGGGGCGGTGAAAAACTGTTTTTT
TRBJ2-7 | TRBV3-1/TRBV3-2 | TRBD2 | . | CAASSSGASYEQYF | TGTGCCGCCTCTAGTAGCGGGGCCTCCTACGAGCAGTACTTC
TRBJ2-7 | TRBV12-3/TRBV12-4 | . | . | CASSSLSYEQYF | TGTGCCAGCAGTTCCCTGTCCTACGAGCAGTACTTC
TRBJ1-2 | TRBV5-1 | . | . | CASSLVAEPYGYTF | TGCGCCAGCAGCTTGGTAGCAGAGCCATATGGCTACACCTTC
TRBJ1-4 | TRBV27 | TRBD1 | once | CASSLIWGQGGEKLFF | TGTGCCAGCAGTTTAATTTGGGGACAGGGGGGGGAAAAACTGTTTTTT
TRBJ2-2 | TRBV29-1 | TRBD1 | . | CSGSRGQGTGELFF | TGCAGCGGATCGAGAGGACAGGGAACCGGGGAGCTGTTTTTT
TRBJ1-4 | TRBV5-1 | TRBD1 | . | CASSARGQYDEKLFF | TGCGCCAGCAGCGCCAGGGGACAGTACGATGAAAAACTGTTTTTT
TRBJ2-2 | TRBV6-4 | TRBD2 | . | CASSETSGAANTGELFF | TGTGCCAGCAGTGAGACTAGCGGGGCGGCGAACACCGGGGAGCTGTTTTTT
TRBJ2-3 | TRBV9 | TRBD2 | . | CASSVESGGEYTQYF | TGTGCCAGCAGCGTAGAGAGCGGGGGGGAATATACGCAGTATTTT
TRBJ2-2 | TRBV19 | TRBD1 | . | CASSIDRGAGELFF | TGTGCCAGTAGTATTGACAGGGGGGCCGGGGAGCTGTTTTTT
TRBJ2-7 | TRBV27 | . | . | CASSLYGTPSSYEQYF | TGTGCCAGCAGTTTATATGGGACACCGAGCTCCTACGAGCAGTACTTC
TRBJ1-4 | TRBV27 | . | . | CASSLNGKSNEKLFF | TGTGCCAGCAGCCTTAACGGGAAGTCGAATGAAAAACTGTTTTTT
TRBJ2-7 | TRBV5-1 | TRBD1 | . | CASSLHETGGGYEQYF | TGCGCCAGCAGCTTACATGAGACAGGGGGTGGGTACGAGCAGTACTTC
TRBJ2-3 | TRBV12-3/TRBV12-4 | . | . | CASRTGDTQYF | TGTGCCAGCAGAACAGGTGATACGCAGTATTTT
TRBJ1-2 | TRBV14 | . | . | CASSLSGTTSPGYTF | TGTGCCAGCAGTCTTTCCGGGACAACTAGTCCTGGCTACACCTTC
TRBJ2-2 | TRBV7-9 | . | . | CASSAYLGSGELFF | TGTGCCAGCAGTGCCTACCTTGGTTCCGGGGAGCTGTTTTTT
TRBJ1-4 | TRBV3-1/TRBV3-2 | TRBD1 | . | CASSPTTSGTAHGKLFF | TGTGCCAGCTCACCTACAACCTCCGGGACAGCCCATGGAAAACTGTTTTTT
TRBJ1-2 | TRBV20-1 | TRBD1 | many | CSAREGGTASF | TGCAGTGCTAGAGAAGGCGGGACAGCCTCATTC
TRBJ1-1 | TRBV6-5 | TRBD1 | . | CASRYRGSGINTEAFF | TGTGCCAGCAGATACAGGGGGTCGGGGATTAACACTGAAGCTTTCTTT
TRBJ1-1 | TRBV19 | TRBD1 | once | CASSQQGAGAEAFF | TGTGCCAGTAGTCAACAGGGGGCGGGGGCTGAAGCTTTCTTT
TRBJ1-4 | TRBV7-2 | TRBD1 | once | CASSLAFRGRSRSEKLFF | TGTGCCAGCAGCTTAGCGTTCAGGGGGCGGTCTCGTAGTGAAAAACTGTTTTTT
TRBJ1-3 | TRBV29-1 | TRBD1 | . | CSVVRTGSGNTIYF | TGCAGCGTTGTCAGGACAGGCTCTGGAAACACCATATATTTT
TRBJ2-5 | TRBV7-3 | TRBD2 | . | CASSPRRGGARETQYF | TGTGCCAGCAGCCCAAGGCGCGGGGGGGCGAGAGAGACCCAGTACTTC
TRBJ2-7 | TRBV5-6 | . | . | CASSALAYEQYF | TGTGCCAGCAGCGCTCTAGCGTACGAGCAGTACTTC
TRBJ2-2 | TRBV24-1 | . | . | CATSDSTQGGTGELFF | TGTGCCACCAGTGATTCTACTCAGGGGGGCACCGGGGAGCTGTTTTTT